Sequencing of this T cell receptor (beta chain) was carried out in a study of T cell clones after liver transplantation. For the study at large: TCRbeta sequencing after a pre-transplant mixed lymphocyte reaction identified graft-donor-reactive clones, later tracked in post-transplant blood. Subjects received no induction therapy and standard immunosuppression until randomization at 12-24 months post-transplant.

Profiling relied on immunoSEQ multiplex PCR, and the TCRdb table lists in-frame clones only, not all of them. The table shows roughly 97,000 clones, with around 86% occurring only once. CD3+CD4+ and CD3+CD8+ cells were FACS-sorted from thawed unstimulated PBMCs. This CDR3 contains 16 residues. CDR1 is WNHNN and CDR2 is SYGVQD in the germline V gene (reference sequence). Trimming cost V 2 bases and J 5 bases; bases outside gene matches: 8. The chain joins TRBV10-1 to TRBJ2-2; 7 bases align to TRBD2. The TCR sequence derives from a human donor who received a liver transplant. The starting material was CD4+ T cells from blood, obtained before liver transplant. CDR3 bases: TGCGCCAGCAGTGAGACGGCGGGAGTTATTACCGGGGAGCTGTTTTTT. Its translation is CASSETAGVITGELFF.